The clone carrying this T cell receptor (beta chain) was observed a few times. The target antigen is unknown. The data stem from a study of T cell repertoires in cytomegalovirus infection. Study-wide background: Researchers turned to recently identified HLA-C-restricted CMV epitopes as well as well-studied HLA-B-restricted ones. Both CMV infection and a matching HLA type were indicated by public TCR beta signatures.

CDR3 length equals 15 residues. V gave up 0 bases and J gave up 8 bases, with 19 bases separating them. The germline gives CDR1 DFQATT, CDR2 SNEGSKA (reference sequence). Study-level results: The ex vivo response was dominated by HLA-C-restricted CMV-specific TCR beta clonotypes.

A single record per CDR3 protein comes from TCRdb applying MiXCR to the reads. The sample holds under 350,000 distinct CDR3 sequences, around 20% seen once. The sequencing here drew on cultured PBMCs, taken from culture after CMV antigen stimulation. V usage is TRBV20-1 and J usage is TRBJ1-2; possible D gene TRBD1, 6 bases. The clonotype was recovered from a human donor in good health (CMV status not recorded). Some clones in this sample may be carry-over from other donors' samples. CDR3 in DNA: TGCAGTGCTAGAGATCGTCGCCAGGGGCTCGGCGGCTACACCTTC. This gives the protein CSARDRRQGLGGYTF.